The 25 T cell receptor beta chains below come from one sample, sequenced in a study of early T cells in non-severe SARS-CoV-2 infection. TCRdb reprocessed the 5' RACE reads via MiXCR and lists one record per CDR3 protein. The data contain around 70,000 distinct CDR3 sequences, approximately 9.1% of them singletons. Sequencing was performed on whole blood. The source is an adult who was a healthcare worker with PCR-confirmed SARS-CoV-2 infection or an uninfected control (not recorded which).

This clonotype was detected many times. V usage is TRBV19 and J usage is TRBJ1-5; D is ambiguous. The CDR3 covers 13 residues. V was trimmed by 7 bases and J by 2 bases, leaving 9 bases between them. CDR1 is LNHDA and CDR2 is SQIVND in the germline V gene (reference sequence). CDR3 residues: CASTSLRNQPQHF. The CDR3 coding sequence is TGTGCCAGTACCAGTTTACGCAATCAGCCCCAGCATTTT.

The chain carries TRBV12-3 or TRBV12-4 and TRBJ2-7, with 13 bases identical to TRBD2. The CDR3 runs 14 residues. The trim removed 6 bases at V and 4 bases at J, leaving 3 bases unmatched. The CDR3 region is CASRGLAGTYEQYF. The CDR3 DNA is TGTGCCAGCAGGGGACTAGCGGGAACTTACGAGCAGTACTTC.

This chain uses TRBV12-3 or TRBV12-4 with TRBJ2-7; 7 nucleotides agree with TRBD2. The CDR3 loop spans 16 amino acids. With V trimmed by 4 bases and J by 2 bases, 11 bases remained unmatched. The chain's CDR3 is CASSWGRLADAYEQYF. DNA for the CDR3: TGTGCCAGCAGTTGGGGGAGGCTAGCGGACGCCTACGAGCAGTACTTC.

J is TRBJ2-5 and V is TRBV5-5; D possibly corresponds to TRBD1 (8 bases). Trimming took 4 bases from V and 5 from J, leaving 21 bases between them. The CDR3 contains 16 residues. Germline lookup yields CDR1 SGHKS and CDR2 YYEKEE (reference sequence). Here the CDR3 reads CASSPAGGTGGETQYF. CDR3 DNA: TGTGCCAGCAGCCCCGCCGGGGGGACAGGCGGCGAGACCCAGTACTTC.

The chain employs TRBV6-6 and TRBJ2-2, with a possible D match to TRBD2 (6 bases). CDR3 length: 15 residues. Trimming removed 4 bases from V and 2 bases from J, with 11 bases in between. Germline values: CDR1 MNHNY, CDR2 SVGAGI (reference sequence). In DNA form, the CDR3 reads TGTGCCAGCAGTTCCACTAGCACAAACACCGGGGAGCTGTTTTTT. Its translation: CASSSTSTNTGELFF.

The chain links TRBV29-1 to TRBJ2-7; D might be TRBD1 (6 bases). Germline V gene lookup returns CDR1 SQVTM and CDR2 ANQGSEA. The CDR3 has 12 residues. Trimming cost V 7 bases and J 5 bases, with 15 bases left between them. CDR3 bases: TGCAGCGCCGTTACAGGGTCGGACGAGCAGTACTTC. This translates into CSAVTGSDEQYF.

The sample holds a few counts of this clonotype. This rearrangement joins TRBV20-1 to TRBJ2-7; D might be TRBD2 (6 bases). V dropped 6 bases and J dropped 2 bases, with 17 bases sitting between them. The CDR3 is made up of 14 amino acids. Germline loops: CDR1 DFQATT, CDR2 SNEGSKA (reference sequence). As DNA, the CDR3 is TGCAGTGCCCTTCGCGGGACTGGAACCTACGAGCAGTACTTC. Translated, it gives CSALRGTGTYEQYF.

This clonotype occurred many times. This chain connects TRBV7-2 to TRBJ1-6; 10 positions match TRBD1. The germline CDR1 and CDR2 sequences are SGHTA and FQGNSA. V lost 1 base, J lost 11 bases, and 5 bases stayed unmatched. The CDR3 length is 15 residues. In nucleotides, the CDR3 is TGTGCCAGCAGCTTAGTAGGGACAGGGGATACACCCCTCCACTTT. Protein: CASSLVGTGDTPLHF.

This clonotype was picked up many times. This chain's CDR3 is CAISDPGLAAYEQYF. The CDR3 DNA follows: TGTGCCATCAGTGACCCGGGACTAGCGGCCTACGAGCAGTACTTC. The V gene is TRBV10-3, the J gene TRBJ2-7; 11 positions agree with TRBD2. The CDR3 spans 15 residues. Germline assignment: CDR1 ENHRY and CDR2 SYGVKD. V trimming: 3 bases; J trimming: 2 bases; junction bases outside the gene matches: 3.

Written as DNA, the CDR3 is TGCAGTGACGTGGACGGGGGGACCCTAGAGACCCAGTACTTC. Amino acids: CSDVDGGTLETQYF. The chain carries TRBV20-1 and TRBJ2-5; 7 bases match TRBD2. The V gene end was trimmed by 7 bases and the J gene end by 4 bases; junction bases not matched to a gene: 12. Germline V gene lookup returns CDR1 DFQATT and CDR2 SNEGSKA (reference sequence). The length of the CDR3 is 14 residues.

The CDR3 DNA reads TGTGCCAGCAGCTTACGGTCCAGGGAAGCTTTCTTT. Its protein is CASSLRSREAFF. The rearrangement links TRBV7-2 to TRBJ1-1; D unclear. From germline, CDR1 is SGHTA and CDR2 FQGNSA. The CDR3 is 12 residues long. The V gene lost 2 bases and the J gene lost 8 bases, with 9 bases spanning the gap.

The table lists this clonotype with a few counts. The chain joins TRBV9 to TRBJ2-5; 8 nucleotides agree with TRBD2. This CDR3 comprises 17 residues. The ends lost 2 bases at V and 4 bases at J; junction bases unmatched: 13. Looked up from germline, CDR1 is SGDLS and CDR2 is YYNGEE. CDR3 DNA sequence: TGTGCCAGCAGCGTCCCCTTCGGGAGCGGGGGCGGAGAGACCCAGTACTTC. Translating gives CASSVPFGSGGGETQYF.

As to this clonotype: A much larger clone is a single base away; this may be a read error. As DNA, the CDR3 is TGTACCAGCGGGGACAGGGGCTATGGCTACACCTTC. Translated, it gives CTSGDRGYGYTF. The chain joins TRBV28 to TRBJ1-2; 10 bases are shared with TRBD1. The germline CDR1 and CDR2 sequences are MDHEN and SYDVKM. The CDR3 contains 12 residues.

This clonotype was seen repeatedly, ten times or more. The chain employs TRBV15 and TRBJ2-3; 9 bases match TRBD1. There are 17 residues in the CDR3. Germline V gene lookup returns CDR1 LNHNV and CDR2 YYDKDF (reference sequence). V was clipped by 0 bases and J by 5 bases; unmatched bases: 9. Here the CDR3 DNA reads TGTGCCACCAGCAGAGACTACAGGGGGCGCGTCGGAGATACGCAGTATTTT. Its protein is CATSRDYRGRVGDTQYF. The full variable domain, rest sourced from reference TRBV15 and TRBJ2-3, is DAMVIQNPRYQVTQFGKPVTLSCSQTLNHNVMYWYQQKSSQAPKLLFHYYDKDFNNEADTPDNFQSRRPNTSFCFLDIRSPGLGDTAMYLCATSRDYRGRVGDTQYFGPGTRLTVL.

This clonotype was observed a handful of times. This chain links TRBV12-3 or TRBV12-4 with TRBJ1-5; D unresolved. CDR3 length equals 12 residues. Between the trimmed V and J ends, which lost 8 bases and 9 bases, there was a span of 14 bases. CDR3 DNA: TGTGCCAGCCGCCAAACGGAAGGGCCCCAGCATTTT. It encodes CASRQTEGPQHF.

This clonotype was found many times. V gene TRBV7-9 combines with J gene TRBJ2-3; D call uncertain. The CDR3 covers 15 residues. Germline CDR1 is SEHNR and CDR2 is FQNEAQ (reference sequence). V was trimmed by 4 bases and J by 0 bases, leaving 11 bases between them. The CDR3: CASSSSFGSTDTQYF. The CDR3 nucleotides read TGTGCCAGCAGCTCCAGCTTCGGTAGCACAGATACGCAGTATTTT.

There are many counts of this clonotype. The chain is built from TRBV12-3 or TRBV12-4 and TRBJ2-7; possibly TRBD2 for D (6 bases). Trimming removed 5 bases at V and 1 base at J, with 12 bases between. This CDR3 spans 14 amino acids. The CDR3 region has the DNA TGTGCCAGCAGTCCACAAGGAGGGTCCTACGAGCAGTACTTC. Its translation: CASSPQGGSYEQYF.

This clonotype was detected a few times. The chain links TRBV5-1 to TRBJ2-5, with 11 bases that match TRBD1. V shed 4 bases, J shed 5 bases, and the junction held 10 bases outside the gene matches. The CDR3 contains 16 residues. From germline, CDR1 is SGHRS and CDR2 YFSETQ. Written as DNA, the CDR3 is TGCGCCAGCAGCGAAAAAGGACAGGGGGCTTTTGAGACCCAGTACTTC. Protein: CASSEKGQGAFETQYF.

The chain recombines TRBV7-9 with TRBJ2-7; a possible D gene is TRBD1 (5 bases). The CDR3 totals 14 residues. V lost 8 bases, J lost 7 bases, and 21 bases lay in between. Germline V gives CDR1 SEHNR, CDR2 FQNEAQ (reference sequence). CDR3 sequence reads: CASSPQGRSSEQYF. The CDR3 nucleotides are TGTGCCAGCTCCCCGCAGGGTAGGTCGAGTGAGCAGTACTTC. Full variable domain (missing parts from reference TRBV7-9 and TRBJ2-7): DTGVSQNPRHKITKRGQNVTFRCDPISEHNRLYWYRQTLGQGPEFLTYFQNEAQLEKSRLLSDRFSAERPKGSFSTLEIQRTEQGDSAMYLCASSPQGRSSEQYFGPGTRLTVT.

At least ten counts were recorded for this clonotype. The chain recombines TRBV2 with TRBJ2-3; 10 positions agree with TRBD2. The CDR3 spans 16 residues. Germline V lookup: CDR1 SNHLY, CDR2 FYNNEI. V lost 4 bases and J lost 10; bases outside the gene matches: 14. The CDR3 bases are TGTGCCAGCAGTGGGTTAGCGGGAGGACCGCGGAGAGCGCAGTATTTT. Encoded protein: CASSGLAGGPRRAQYF.

This clonotype has at least ten counts. This rearrangement joins TRBV5-4 to TRBJ1-1; 11 bases are shared with TRBD1. V trimming: 4 bases; J trimming: 1 base; junction bases outside the gene matches: 6. This CDR3 is built from 16 residues. Germline CDR1 is SGHNT and CDR2 is YYREEE (reference sequence). CDR3 sequence: CASSQRTGGGNTEAFF. CDR3 sequence (DNA): TGTGCCAGCAGCCAGAGGACAGGGGGCGGGAACACTGAAGCTTTCTTT.

The V gene is TRBV6-2 or TRBV6-3, the J gene TRBJ2-3; D is undetermined. Trimming removed 2 bases at V and 3 bases at J, with 3 bases between. Per the germline V gene, CDR1 is MNHEY and CDR2 is SVGEGT. CDR3 size: 12 residues. CDR3 region: CASSYHTDTQYF. The CDR3 nucleotides read TGTGCCAGCAGTTACCATACAGATACGCAGTATTTT.

This clonotype was detected a few times. The chain employs TRBV9 and TRBJ2-5; 14 bases map to TRBD2. Trimming at V came to 0 bases and at J to 3 bases, leaving 4 bases not matched to a gene. CDR3 length: 17 residues. CDR1 SGDLS and CDR2 YYNGEE come from the germline V gene. CDR3 sequence (DNA): TGTGCCAGCAGCGTAGACCCGGGACTAGCGGGAGAAGAGACCCAGTACTTC. It yields the protein CASSVDPGLAGEETQYF.

The J gene is TRBJ2-1, the V gene TRBV6-1; D possibly matches TRBD1 or TRBD2 (6 bases each). In germline, CDR1 is MNHNS, CDR2 SASEGT. This CDR3 has 14 residues. V lost 7 bases to trimming and J lost 8 bases, with 18 bases between them. The CDR3 nucleotides are TGTGCCAGCACCCAAGGGGGGACGATCTATGAGCAGTTCTTC. Translated, it gives CASTQGGTIYEQFF.

This clonotype was counted between two and nine times. This rearrangement joins TRBV20-1 to TRBJ2-3, with 7 nucleotides matching TRBD2. Trimming at V came to 2 bases and at J to 1 base, leaving 0 bases not matched to a gene. Germline V gives CDR1 DFQATT, CDR2 SNEGSKA (reference sequence). This CDR3 region has 13 residues. CDR3 sequence reads: CSARSGGTDTQYF. The CDR3, as DNA: TGCAGTGCTAGAAGCGGGGGCACAGATACGCAGTATTTT.